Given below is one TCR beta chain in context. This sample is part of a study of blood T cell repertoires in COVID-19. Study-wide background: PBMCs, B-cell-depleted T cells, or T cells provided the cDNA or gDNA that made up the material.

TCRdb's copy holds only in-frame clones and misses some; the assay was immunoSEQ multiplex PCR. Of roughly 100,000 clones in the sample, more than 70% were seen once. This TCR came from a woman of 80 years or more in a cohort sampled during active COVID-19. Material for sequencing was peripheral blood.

The CDR3 sequence: CASRFALAGGYNEQFF. In DNA, the CDR3 is TGCGCCAGCAGATTCGCCCTAGCGGGGGGTTACAATGAGCAGTTCTTC. The chain has TRBV5-1 and TRBJ2-1; TRBD2 matches at 11 bases. J gave up 4 bases and V 5 bases, and 8 bases lay outside the gene matches. The germline gives CDR1 SGHRS, CDR2 YFSETQ. The CDR3 is 16 amino acids.